Below, one TCR beta chain is given with its context. Its antigen is unknown. This sample was included in a study of cytomegalovirus exposure and HLA in healthy donors. The PCR ran on 60 Vbeta and 13 Jbeta primers. Sequencing was performed with immunoSEQ multiplex PCR; in TCRdb, only in-frame clones are kept and a portion is missing. The data show approximately 120,000 clones, approximately 78% seen once. Study observations and caveats: Most TCR sequences proved rare, with some public TCRs found in many donors. For TCR beta chains, V- and J-gene trimming was later linked to a missense DCLRE1C variant. Later analysis placed DRB1 highest and HLA-C lowest in TCR association rates, which differed by HLA locus.

V trimming: 5 bases; J trimming: 7 bases; junction bases outside the gene matches: 11. Germline-derived CDR1 and CDR2 are MGHRA and YSYEKL. The CDR3 contains 15 residues. What was sequenced was PBMCs. The chain recombines TRBV4-1 with TRBJ2-5; 9 nucleotides match TRBD2. The TCR originated in a woman aged 35 to 49 in good health and CMV-seronegative. The CDR3 sequence: CASSSGGRGLRTQYF. Written as DNA, the CDR3 is TGCGCCAGCAGCAGTGGCGGGAGGGGTCTGAGGACCCAGTACTTC.